This is a list of T cell receptor beta chains from one sample in a study of graft-versus-host responses after intestinal transplantation. Repertoires were generated with immunoSEQ multiplex PCR, while TCRdb's copy carries only in-frame clones and drops some. The sample lists tens of thousands of clones; over 80% were seen once. Antigens of these TCRs are unknown. The specimen was unstimulated CD8+ T cells sorted from spleen or lymph node cells, collected before intestinal transplant. These receptors were collected from a human donor who received an intestinal transplant. CDR3s include the opening cysteine and the closing phenylalanine or tryptophan. The D gene is left open where the match is weak. Clone size is given for some rows only: seen once, a few or many times, or a class if the clone is expanded.

>TRBV25-1|.|.|TRBJ1-5
CASSESGMGQPQHF
TGTGCCAGCAGTGAATCAGGGATGGGTCAGCCCCAGCATTTT
>TRBV27|.|.|TRBJ1-5
CASSLWAGMDQPQHF
TGTGCCAGCAGTTTATGGGCAGGGATGGATCAGCCCCAGCATTTT
>TRBV5-4|.|.|TRBJ2-7
CASSGVPNLTSYEQYF
TGTGCCAGCAGTGGGGTCCCCAACCTTACCTCCTACGAGCAGTACTTC
>TRBV7-9|TRBD1|.|TRBJ2-7
CASSPRDRAYEQYF
TGTGCCAGCAGCCCCCGGGACAGGGCCTACGAGCAGTACTTC
>TRBV9|.|.|TRBJ2-5
CASSTEGGLGETQYF
TGTGCCAGCAGCACTGAGGGCGGGTTAGGGGAGACCCAGTACTTC
>TRBV27|.|.|TRBJ2-1
CASSWGSYNEQFF
TGTGCCAGCAGTTGGGGATCCTACAATGAGCAGTTCTTC
>TRBV5-5|TRBD1|.|TRBJ1-2
CASSLLMGRTGDGYTF
TGTGCCAGCAGCTTATTGATGGGTAGGACAGGGGATGGCTACACCTTC
>TRBV12-5|.|.|TRBJ2-3
CASGLVARGPGSDTQYF
TGTGCGAGTGGTTTGGTAGCTCGGGGGCCTGGTTCAGATACGCAGTATTTT
>TRBV7-9|.|.|TRBJ2-3
CASSSPWQGRVDTQYF
TGTGCCAGCAGCTCCCCCTGGCAGGGGAGAGTAGATACGCAGTATTTT
>TRBV7-3|.|.|TRBJ2-5
CASSLTGGQETQYF
TGTGCCAGCAGCTTAACGGGGGGACAAGAGACCCAGTACTTC
>TRBV6-5|TRBD1|.|TRBJ1-6
CASSRDRGRSPLHF
TGTGCCAGCAGTCGGGACAGGGGGAGGTCACCCCTCCACTTT
>TRBV9|.|.|TRBJ2-1
CASSVSEYNEQFF
TGTGCCAGCAGCGTAAGTGAATACAATGAGCAGTTCTTC
>TRBV7-9|.|.|TRBJ1-6
CASSLTMGSYNSPLHF
TGTGCCAGCAGCTTAACAATGGGGTCCTATAATTCACCCCTCCACTTT
>TRBV7-9|.|.|TRBJ2-3
CASSLVEGYTDTQYF
TGTGCCAGCAGCTTAGTCGAAGGGTACACAGATACGCAGTATTTT
>TRBV28|.|once|TRBJ1-1
CASSLAAGVSLNTEAFF
TGTGCCAGCAGCCTAGCAGCGGGGGTAAGTTTGAACACTGAAGCTTTCTTT
>TRBV27|.|.|TRBJ1-3
CASSSMDSSGNTIYF
TGTGCCAGCAGTTCGATGGACAGCTCTGGAAACACCATATATTTT
>TRBV5-6|.|.|TRBJ1-5
CASSRGDQPQHF
TGTGCCAGCAGCCGAGGGGATCAGCCCCAGCATTTT
>TRBV7-9|.|.|TRBJ2-5
CASSSIHWRTETQYF
TGTGCCAGCAGCTCAATTCATTGGAGAACGGAGACCCAGTACTTC
>TRBV29-1|.|.|TRBJ1-2
CSVVQGGYTF
TGCAGCGTTGTCCAGGGTGGCTACACCTTC
>TRBV10-2|TRBD2|.|TRBJ2-1
CASSEPGLAGAYNEQFF
TGCGCCAGCAGTGAGCCTGGACTAGCGGGAGCCTACAATGAGCAGTTCTTC
>TRBV29-1|.|.|TRBJ2-7
CSVEERLTYEQYF
TGCAGCGTTGAAGAGCGACTTACCTACGAGCAGTACTTC
>TRBV29-1|.|.|TRBJ2-1
CSVEDHDLSSYNEQFF
TGCAGCGTTGAAGATCATGACCTGAGCTCCTACAATGAGCAGTTCTTC
>TRBV29-1|.|.|TRBJ2-2
CSGVRVADPGELFF
TGCAGCGGTGTTAGGGTTGCAGACCCCGGGGAGCTGTTTTTT
>TRBV5-1|TRBD1|.|TRBJ2-7
CASSLPGQGKQYF
TGCGCCAGCAGCTTGCCGGGACAGGGGAAGCAGTACTTC
>TRBV29-1|.|.|TRBJ1-2
CSVVAGNHKNGYTF
TGCAGCGTTGTTGCGGGGAACCATAAGAATGGCTACACCTTC
>TRBV27|.|few|TRBJ2-5
CASSLTVRDAQETQYF
TGTGCCAGCTCCCTCACGGTGCGGGATGCTCAAGAGACCCAGTACTTC
>TRBV4-1|TRBD1|.|TRBJ1-3
CASSHWTGSGNTIYF
TGCGCCAGCAGCCACTGGACAGGGTCTGGAAACACCATATATTTT
>TRBV6-5|.|.|TRBJ1-2
CASSYSYTGLGGYTF
TGTGCCAGCAGTTACTCCTACACAGGGTTAGGTGGCTACACCTTC
>TRBV7-9|.|.|TRBJ2-7
CASSLVQDSGRYEQYF
TGTGCCAGCAGCTTAGTGCAGGACAGCGGGCGCTACGAGCAGTACTTC
>TRBV27|.|.|TRBJ2-3
CASTRQAGADTQYF
TGTGCCAGCACCCGACAGGCGGGGGCAGATACGCAGTATTTT
>TRBV5-8|TRBD2|few|TRBJ2-7
CASSLVGSGEEYEQYF
TGTGCCAGCAGCTTGGTAGGGAGCGGGGAGGAGTACGAGCAGTACTTC
>TRBV4-1|.|.|TRBJ2-7
CASSQSDFPYEQYF
TGCGCCAGCAGCCAATCGGACTTTCCCTACGAGCAGTACTTC
>TRBV13|.|.|TRBJ2-5
CASSPRQSQETQYF
TGTGCCAGCAGCCCCCGACAGAGCCAAGAGACCCAGTACTTC
>TRBV25-1|.|.|TRBJ2-2
CASSELQKTGELFF
TGTGCCAGCAGTGAATTACAGAAAACCGGGGAGCTGTTTTTT
>TRBV9|TRBD2|.|TRBJ2-5
CASSAGRLAGTQYF
TGTGCCAGCAGCGCAGGAAGACTAGCGGGGACCCAGTACTTC
>TRBV19|TRBD2|.|TRBJ2-5
CASSIGGRAQETQYF
TGTGCCAGTAGTATAGGCGGGAGGGCTCAAGAGACCCAGTACTTC
>TRBV4-1|.|.|TRBJ1-3
CASSQDRVSGNTIYF
TGCGCCAGCAGCCAAGACAGGGTCTCTGGAAACACCATATATTTT
>TRBV9|.|few|TRBJ1-1
CASSALRGVDTEAFF
TGTGCCAGCAGCGCACTCAGGGGTGTTGACACTGAAGCTTTCTTT
>TRBV7-7|TRBD2|.|TRBJ2-1
CASSVGLVYYNEQFF
TGTGCCAGCAGCGTTGGACTAGTTTACTACAATGAGCAGTTCTTC
>TRBV11-2|TRBD2|.|TRBJ2-1
CASSLGPQTSGRWNEQFF
TGTGCCAGCAGCTTAGGCCCCCAGACTAGCGGGAGGTGGAATGAGCAGTTCTTC
>TRBV9|TRBD2|.|TRBJ2-5
CASSVGTSGIETQYF
TGTGCCAGCAGCGTGGGGACTAGCGGGATTGAGACCCAGTACTTC
>TRBV5-6|.|once|TRBJ2-2
CASSVATGSLTGELFF
TGTGCCAGCAGCGTCGCTACGGGATCCCTCACCGGGGAGCTGTTTTTT
>TRBV6-1|TRBD1|.|TRBJ1-5
CASSEKRGTGGSNQPQHF
TGTGCCAGCAGTGAAAAGCGTGGGACAGGGGGGAGCAATCAGCCCCAGCATTTT
>TRBV28|TRBD1|.|TRBJ2-5
CASSFRDRGQETQYF
TGTGCCAGCAGTTTCCGAGACAGGGGGCAAGAGACCCAGTACTTC
>TRBV4-1|TRBD1|.|TRBJ1-2
CASSQEDRADNYGYTF
TGCGCCAGCAGCCAGGAAGACAGGGCAGACAACTATGGCTACACCTTC
>TRBV18|.|.|TRBJ2-7
CASSPGTGSYEQYF
TGTGCCAGCTCACCTGGGACCGGCTCCTACGAGCAGTACTTC
>TRBV11-2|TRBD1|.|TRBJ1-1
CASSWTGVEAFF
TGTGCCAGCAGCTGGACAGGGGTTGAAGCTTTCTTT
>TRBV9|TRBD2|.|TRBJ2-7
CASSVEGAGDEQYF
TGTGCCAGCAGCGTAGAAGGGGCGGGAGACGAGCAGTACTTC